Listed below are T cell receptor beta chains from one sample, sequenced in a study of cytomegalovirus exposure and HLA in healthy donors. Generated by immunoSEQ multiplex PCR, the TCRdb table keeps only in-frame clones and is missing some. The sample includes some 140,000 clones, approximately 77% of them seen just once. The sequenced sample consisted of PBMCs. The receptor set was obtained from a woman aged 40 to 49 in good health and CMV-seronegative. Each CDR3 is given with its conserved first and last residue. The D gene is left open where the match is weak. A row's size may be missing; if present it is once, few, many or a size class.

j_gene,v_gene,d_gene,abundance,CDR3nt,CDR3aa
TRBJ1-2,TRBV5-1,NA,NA,TGCGCCAGCACTCCGACAGGATCAAACTATGGCTACACCTTC,CASTPTGSNYGYTF
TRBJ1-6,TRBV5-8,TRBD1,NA,TGTGCCAGCAGCTTGGACAGGGGAAATTCACCCCTCCACTTT,CASSLDRGNSPLHF
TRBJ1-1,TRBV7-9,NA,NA,TGTGCCAGCAGCTTCCCGACAGTTTTAGAAGCTTTCTTT,CASSFPTVLEAFF
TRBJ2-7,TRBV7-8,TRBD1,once,TGTGCCAGCAGCTTCCGGGACAGAAGAAGTGCCGAGCAGTACTTC,CASSFRDRRSAEQYF
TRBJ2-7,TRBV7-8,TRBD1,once,TGTGCCAGCAGCTTCCGGGACAGGGACGAGCAGTACTTC,CASSFRDRDEQYF
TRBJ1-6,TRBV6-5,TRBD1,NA,TGTGCCAGCAGGGAGGGACAGTCCTTTTCACCCCTCCACTTT,CASREGQSFSPLHF
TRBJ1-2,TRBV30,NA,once,TGTGCCTGGAGTATCAGTTTTCAGGGTGGCTATGGCTACACCTTC,CAWSISFQGGYGYTF
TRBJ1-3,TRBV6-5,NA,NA,TGTGCCAGTATAGCAGGGCTGGGAAACACCATATATTTT,CASIAGLGNTIYF
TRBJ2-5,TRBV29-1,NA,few,TGCAGCGTTGACCCCCAGGGCGGGGTCCAAGAGACCCAGTACTTC,CSVDPQGGVQETQYF
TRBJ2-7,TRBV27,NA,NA,TGTGCCAGCAGTTGGCAGGGGCCCTACGAGCAGTACTTC,CASSWQGPYEQYF
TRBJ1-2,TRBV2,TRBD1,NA,TGTGCCAGCAGGGGAGACAGGGGCTATGGCTACACCTTC,CASRGDRGYGYTF
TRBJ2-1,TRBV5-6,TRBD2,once,TGTGCCAGCAGCCGGCGGGGGAATTCCTACAATGAGCAGTTCTTC,CASSRRGNSYNEQFF
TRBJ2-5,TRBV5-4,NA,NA,TGTGCCAGCAGCACGGACAGCGTAGAGACCCAGTACTTC,CASSTDSVETQYF
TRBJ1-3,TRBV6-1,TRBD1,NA,TGTGCCAGCAGTGAACGATCGGGACAGGGGGCTAATAGGGACACCATATATTTT,CASSERSGQGANRDTIYF
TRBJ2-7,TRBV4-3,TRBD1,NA,TGCGCCAGCAGCCAAGATCACCCAGGGGGCTACGAGCAGTACTTC,CASSQDHPGGYEQYF
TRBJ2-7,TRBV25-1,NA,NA,TGTGCCAGCAGTGAATCCCCCACACGCTATCCGAGGGAGCAGTACTTC,CASSESPTRYPREQYF
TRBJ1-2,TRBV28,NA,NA,TGTGCCAGCAGTTTAGGGACTGACTATGGCTACACCTTC,CASSLGTDYGYTF
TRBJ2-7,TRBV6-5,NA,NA,TGTGCCAGCAGAGAACCGGGAGCCTACGAGCAGTACTTC,CASREPGAYEQYF
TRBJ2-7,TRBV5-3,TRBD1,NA,TGTGCCAGAAGCAACTGGACAGGGGGGCACGAGCAGTACTTC,CARSNWTGGHEQYF
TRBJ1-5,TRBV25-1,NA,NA,TGTGCCAGCTCTGCGGGCGGTTATCAGCCCCAGCATTTT,CASSAGGYQPQHF
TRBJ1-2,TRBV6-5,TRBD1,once,TGTGCCAGCAGTTACTCAGGGGGCAGGAATGGCTACACCTTC,CASSYSGGRNGYTF
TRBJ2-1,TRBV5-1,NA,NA,TGCGCCAGCAGCTTGGTCCAGGGCCCCTACAATGAGCAGTTCTTC,CASSLVQGPYNEQFF